Given below is one TCR beta chain in context. As yet, its antigen is unknown. Clones were read by immunoSEQ multiplex PCR, and TCRdb kept only the in-frame ones, dropping some. Of roughly 59,000 clones detected, about 91% appear once; the ten largest clones hold roughly 12%. The data were taken from a study of OX40 agonist ivuxolimab in advanced cancers. Study-level findings and limits: In a subset of nonresponders, normalized T-cell clonal expansion was also low.

CDR3 length: 11 residues. Germline lookup yields CDR1 MNHNS and CDR2 SASEGT. The J segment lost 4 bases and the V segment lost 8 bases, leaving 1 base of the junction unmatched. The gene calls are TRBV6-1 and TRBJ2-5, with 7 bases identical to TRBD2. The sequencing here drew on CD4+ or CD8+ T cells sorted from blood, taken in a trial of the OX40 agonist ivuxolimab. This sequence originates from an adult with an advanced solid tumor such as melanoma, head and neck, liver or kidney cancer. CDR3 residues: CASGGGETQYF. The CDR3 coding sequence is TGTGCCAGCGGGGGGGGAGAGACCCAGTACTTC.